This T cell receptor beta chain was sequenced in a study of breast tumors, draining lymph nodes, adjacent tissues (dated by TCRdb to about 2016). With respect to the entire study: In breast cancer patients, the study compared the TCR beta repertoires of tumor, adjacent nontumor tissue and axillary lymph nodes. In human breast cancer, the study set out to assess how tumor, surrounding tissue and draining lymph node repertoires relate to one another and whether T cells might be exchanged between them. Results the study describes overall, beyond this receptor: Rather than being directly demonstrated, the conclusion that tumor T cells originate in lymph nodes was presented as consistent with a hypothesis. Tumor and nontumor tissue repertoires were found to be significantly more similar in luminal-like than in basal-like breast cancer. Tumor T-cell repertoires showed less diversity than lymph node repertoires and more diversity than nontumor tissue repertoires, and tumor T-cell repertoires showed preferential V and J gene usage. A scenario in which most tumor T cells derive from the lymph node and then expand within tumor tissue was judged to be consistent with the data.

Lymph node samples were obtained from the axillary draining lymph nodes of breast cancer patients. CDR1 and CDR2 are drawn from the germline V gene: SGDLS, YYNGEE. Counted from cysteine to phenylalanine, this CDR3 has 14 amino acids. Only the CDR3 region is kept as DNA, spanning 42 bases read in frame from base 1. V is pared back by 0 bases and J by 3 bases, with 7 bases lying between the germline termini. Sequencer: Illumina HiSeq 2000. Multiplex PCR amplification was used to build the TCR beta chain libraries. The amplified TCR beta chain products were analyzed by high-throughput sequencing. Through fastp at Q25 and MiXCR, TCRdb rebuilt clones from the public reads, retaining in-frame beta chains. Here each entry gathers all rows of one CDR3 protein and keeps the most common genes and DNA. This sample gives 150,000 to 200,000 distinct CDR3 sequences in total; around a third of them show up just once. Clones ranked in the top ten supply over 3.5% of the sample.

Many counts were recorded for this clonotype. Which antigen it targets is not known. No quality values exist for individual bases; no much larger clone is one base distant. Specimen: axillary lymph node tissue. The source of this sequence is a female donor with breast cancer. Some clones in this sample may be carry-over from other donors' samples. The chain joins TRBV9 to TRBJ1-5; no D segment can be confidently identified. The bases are TGTGCCAGCAGCGTAGGGGGATACAATCAGCCCCAGCATTTT. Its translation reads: CASSVGGYNQPQHF.